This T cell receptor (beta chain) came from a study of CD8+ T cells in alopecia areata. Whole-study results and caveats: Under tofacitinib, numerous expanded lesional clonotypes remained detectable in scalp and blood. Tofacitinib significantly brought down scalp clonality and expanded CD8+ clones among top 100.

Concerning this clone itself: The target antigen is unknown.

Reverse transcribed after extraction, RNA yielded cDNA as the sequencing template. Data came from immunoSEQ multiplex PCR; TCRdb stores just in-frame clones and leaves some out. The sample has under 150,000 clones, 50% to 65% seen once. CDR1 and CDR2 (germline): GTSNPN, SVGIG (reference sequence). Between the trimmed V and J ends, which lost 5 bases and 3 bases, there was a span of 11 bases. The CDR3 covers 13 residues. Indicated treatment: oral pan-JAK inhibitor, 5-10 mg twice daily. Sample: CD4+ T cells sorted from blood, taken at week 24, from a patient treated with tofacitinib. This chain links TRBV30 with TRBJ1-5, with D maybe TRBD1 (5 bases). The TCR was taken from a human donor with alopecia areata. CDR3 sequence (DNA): TGTGCCTGGGGGGGAGGCCTCAATCAGCCCCAGCATTTT. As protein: CAWGGGLNQPQHF.